This TCR beta chain was captured by sequencing in a study of spatial heterogeneity in lung cancer. Findings and caveats of the study: Within tumors, counts of expanded alpha and beta TCRs tracked tumor mutation counts.

TCRdb re-derived calls from the 5' RACE reads in MiXCR, one entry per CDR3 protein. Among over 15,000 distinct CDR3 sequences listed, approximately 6.5% were seen once. A note on this clonotype: Its antigen is unidentified. A library made for alpha chains picked up this beta chain off target, so its size means little.

Germline V gene lookup returns CDR1 SGHTS and CDR2 YDEGEE. Germline trimming cut 4 bases from V and 3 bases from J; bases unmatched to any gene: 7. This CDR3 is 14 amino acids long. Time point described: sample taken at primary tumor resection. Donation came from roughly 72 patients with untreated early-stage non-small cell lung cancer. The clonotype comes from a female donor with early-stage non-small cell lung cancer. This chain joins TRBV5-8 and TRBJ2-7, with 7 nucleotides matching TRBD1. The sample consisted of lung tumor tissue, taken at surgery. As DNA, the CDR3 is TGTGCCAGCAGCCCGGAGACAGGGATCTACGAGCAGTACTTC. This codes for CASSPETGIYEQYF.